This passage covers 29 T cell receptor beta chains from one sample sequenced in a study of identical twins. TCRdb redid the calling of the 5' RACE reads with MiXCR, one entry per CDR3 protein. The repertoire holds fewer than 500,000 distinct CDR3 sequences, with about 13% as singletons. These same data were also listed under a study on yellow fever vaccine responses in identical twins.

Sequencing was carried out using CD4+ T cells sorted from blood. Every receptor here comes from a woman aged 18 to 35 in good health.

The rearrangement links TRBV5-1 to TRBJ2-7, with D hard to call. The germline CDR1 and CDR2 sequences are SGHRS and YFSETQ. Deletions cut 4 bases from V and 5 bases from J, with 19 bases between. The CDR3 is made up of 15 amino acids. This CDR3 reads CASSLTNSVAHEQYF. CDR3 bases: TGCGCCAGCAGCCTCACGAATTCAGTCGCACACGAGCAGTACTTC.

The chain is built from TRBV6-4 and TRBJ2-1; D ambiguous. Per the germline V gene, CDR1 is MRHNA and CDR2 is SNTAGT. The CDR3 has 10 residues. The V end lost 8 bases, the J end lost 8 bases, and 7 bases lay between the germline ends. This CDR3 is CASGVHEQFF. CDR3 DNA sequence: TGTGCCAGCGGCGTGCATGAGCAGTTCTTC.

This clonotype has at least ten counts. The gene calls are TRBV5-1 and TRBJ2-3; D is ambiguous. The V gene lost 1 base and the J gene lost 2 bases, with 8 bases spanning the gap. The germline CDR1 and CDR2 sequences are SGHRS and YFSETQ. This CDR3 has 14 residues. CDR3 in DNA: TGCGCCAGCAGCTTGCCGAGTCCCACAGATACGCAGTATTTT. As protein: CASSLPSPTDTQYF.

This clonotype was observed many times. This rearrangement joins TRBV7-6 to TRBJ2-3; tentatively, D is TRBD1 or TRBD2 (7 bases each). The CDR3 totals 16 residues. V lost 7 bases to trimming and J lost 3 bases, with 20 bases between them. Germline CDR1 reads SGHVS; CDR2 reads FNYEAQ. Written as DNA, the CDR3 is TGTGCCAGCAAAAGAGGCAGGGGGGGTGATACAGATACGCAGTATTTT. Protein product: CASKRGRGGDTDTQYF.

There are many counts of this clonotype. The V gene is TRBV18, the J gene TRBJ2-7; no firm D call. The CDR3 is 13 amino acids. The V and J ends lost 2 bases and 3 bases respectively, with 8 bases between them. CDR1 and CDR2 (germline): KGHSH, LQKENI. For the CDR3, the DNA is TGTGCCAGCTCACCAGAGCGTGACTACGAGCAGTACTTC. Its translation is CASSPERDYEQYF.

This chain joins TRBV29-1 and TRBJ2-2; 7 nucleotides match TRBD2. Unmatched junction bases numbered 7, after V lost 5 bases and J lost 4 bases. CDR1 and CDR2 (germline): SQVTM, ANQGSEA. This CDR3 is built from 14 residues. The CDR3 spells CSVPSGTTTGELFF. The CDR3 coding sequence is TGCAGCGTTCCTAGCGGTACCACCACCGGGGAGCTGTTTTTT.

As to this clonotype: A read error may produce the germline difference seen at one junction end. The rearrangement uses TRBV5-1 and TRBJ1-4; possible D gene TRBD1, 5 bases. The CDR3 sequence is 14 residues long. Germline V gene sequence: CDR1 SGHRS, CDR2 YFSETQ. CDR3 sequence reads: CASSSRGANEKLIF. CDR3 coding DNA: TGCGCCAGTTCCTCGAGGGGAGCTAATGAAAAACTGATTTTT.

This clonotype has more than one count but fewer than ten. J is TRBJ2-5 and V is TRBV20-1, with 8 bases lining up with TRBD2. The CDR3 runs 14 residues. Trimming took 8 bases from V and 2 from J; bases not matched to a gene: 10. Germline loops: CDR1 DFQATT, CDR2 SNEGSKA (reference sequence). This CDR3 reads CSMRGLGAQETQYF. DNA for the CDR3: TGCAGTATGAGGGGACTAGGGGCTCAAGAGACCCAGTACTTC.

This clonotype was observed a few times. The V gene is TRBV4-1, the J gene TRBJ1-2; maybe TRBD1 (6 bases). Germline assignment: CDR1 MGHRA and CDR2 YSYEKL. The CDR3 has 14 residues. The ends were cut back, 1 base at V and 8 bases at J, with 14 bases in the middle. As DNA, the CDR3 is TGCGCCAGCAGCCAAGTAGGCCAGGGGAGCGGCTACACCTTC. Its translation: CASSQVGQGSGYTF.

This clonotype was counted many times. The chain uses TRBV9 and TRBJ2-1; unclear D gene. The germline V and J ends were trimmed by 0 bases and 6 bases, with 7 bases remaining between them. This CDR3 region has 13 residues. CDR1 is SGDLS, CDR2 YYNGEE, per germline. CDR3 sequence reads: CASSVADSNEQFF. CDR3 sequence (DNA): TGTGCCAGCAGCGTAGCTGACTCCAATGAGCAGTTCTTC. Full variable domain (outside the CDR3, taken from reference TRBV9 and TRBJ2-1): DSGVTQTPKHLITATGQRVTLRCSPRSGDLSVYWYQQSLDQGLQFLIQYYNGEERAKGNILERFSAQQFPDLHSELNLSSLELGDSALYFCASSVADSNEQFFGPGTRLTVL.

In this sample, this clonotype turned up a few times. The chain combines TRBV5-1 with TRBJ2-5; possibly TRBD1 for D (5 bases). The germline V gene has CDR1 SGHRS and CDR2 YFSETQ. This CDR3 is built from 16 residues. V lost 1 base, J lost 1 base, and 14 bases lay in between. CDR3 DNA: TGCGCCAGCAGCTTGAATGTAGGGGCCGCCCAAGAGACCCAGTACTTC. Translating it yields CASSLNVGAAQETQYF.

This chain links TRBV3-1 with TRBJ1-4, with D possibly being TRBD1 (5 bases). Per the germline V gene, CDR1 is LGHDT and CDR2 is YNNKEL (reference sequence). The CDR3 is 13 amino acids. Trimming stripped 3 bases from V and 12 bases from J, with 14 bases between. The CDR3 is CASSHPKGTQLFF. The CDR3 DNA reads as TGTGCCAGCAGCCACCCGAAGGGGACGCAACTGTTTTTT.

This chain links TRBV5-6 with TRBJ2-2; D remains ambiguous. CDR3 length equals 18 residues. Per germline, CDR1 SGHDT and CDR2 YYEEEE. V lost 0 bases, J lost 2 bases, and 17 bases lay in between. The CDR3 nucleotides read TGTGCCAGCAGCTTGGGAGTATTAGATTATTCAAACACCGGGGAGCTGTTTTTT. Amino acid sequence: CASSLGVLDYSNTGELFF.

The chain combines TRBV6-1 with TRBJ2-7; 11 bases map to TRBD2. The length of the CDR3 is 14 residues. CDR1 and CDR2 from the germline V gene are MNHNS and SASEGT. V gave up 7 bases and J gave up 12 bases; unmatched junction bases: 14. For the CDR3, the DNA is TGTGCCAGCAACAGTGACCGACTAGCGGGGAGAATGTACTTC. Its protein product is CASNSDRLAGRMYF.

This clonotype was observed a few times. The V call is TRBV7-2, the J call TRBJ1-1; no reliable D call. The germline V gene has CDR1 SGHTA and CDR2 FQGNSA. V shed 5 bases and J shed 4 bases, with 11 bases lying between them. This CDR3 has 13 residues. The CDR3 DNA reads TGTGCCAGCAGCCCCTCACCGATCACTGAAGCTTTCTTT. This translates into CASSPSPITEAFF.

This clonotype turned up a few times. The rearrangement uses TRBV10-3 and TRBJ2-7, with no clear D. V lost 3 bases and J 11 bases, leaving 14 bases between the germline ends. CDR1 and CDR2 (germline): ENHRY, SYGVKD. The CDR3 runs to 12 residues. The chain's CDR3 is CAISDGGRTEYF. As DNA, the CDR3 is TGTGCCATCAGTGACGGTGGGCGGACGGAGTACTTC.

This clonotype has a handful of counts. This chain uses TRBV7-2 with TRBJ1-1; possible D gene TRBD1, 5 bases. Trimming removed 5 bases at V and 4 bases at J, with 14 bases between. This CDR3 spans 14 amino acids. Germline V gene lookup returns CDR1 SGHTA and CDR2 FQGNSA. As DNA, the CDR3 is TGTGCCAGCAGCCTGTCCCGGGGGAGCACTGAAGCTTTCTTT. It codes for CASSLSRGSTEAFF.

This clonotype was seen more than once but under ten times. CDR3 sequence: CASSLRLTYEQYF. The CDR3 nucleotides read TGTGCCAGCAGTTTGCGCTTAACCTACGAGCAGTACTTC. The V and J genes are TRBV27 and TRBJ2-7; D remains ambiguous. The germline V and J ends were trimmed by 3 bases and 2 bases, with 8 bases remaining between them. The germline V gene encodes CDR1 MNHEY and CDR2 SMNVEV (reference sequence). The CDR3 has 13 amino acids.

The V call is TRBV11-2, the J call TRBJ2-2; the D call may be TRBD1 or TRBD2 (6 bases each). The V end lost 8 bases, the J end lost 4 bases, and 14 bases lay between the germline ends. The germline V gene encodes CDR1 SGHAT and CDR2 FQNNGV. This CDR3 has 14 residues. CDR3 protein: CASGQQGLTGELFF. The CDR3 nucleotides are TGTGCCAGCGGACAACAGGGACTCACCGGGGAGCTGTTTTTT. The full variable domain, in which reference TRBV11-2 and TRBJ2-2 provide the parts outside the CDR3, is EAGVAQSPRYKIIEKRQSVAFWCNPISGHATLYWYQQILGQGPKLLIQFQNNGVVDDSQLPKDRFSAERLKGVDSTLKIQPAKLEDSAVYLCASGQQGLTGELFFGEGSRLTVL.

This clonotype was observed a few times. This chain connects TRBV7-9 to TRBJ2-7; no reliable D call. V was shortened by 4 bases and J by 6 bases, with 13 bases between the two germline ends. Germline CDR1 reads SEHNR; CDR2 reads FQNEAQ (reference sequence). The CDR3 loop spans 13 amino acids. In DNA form, the CDR3 reads TGTGCCAGCAGCTCGACACGGCCCTCCGAGCAGTACTTC. Amino acid sequence: CASSSTRPSEQYF. The complete variable domain, with remaining parts taken from reference TRBV7-9 and TRBJ2-7, reads DTGVSQNPRHKITKRGQNVTFRCDPISEHNRLYWYRQTLGQGPEFLTYFQNEAQLEKSRLLSDRFSAERPKGSFSTLEIQRTEQGDSAMYLCASSSTRPSEQYFGPGTRLTVT.

This clonotype was detected only a few times. The J gene is TRBJ1-2, the V gene TRBV28; D gene unclear. The V gene's germline CDR1 is MDHEN and CDR2 SYDVKM. V was trimmed by 6 bases and J by 2 bases, leaving 22 bases between them. The CDR3 loop spans 17 amino acids. CDR3: CASSPDPQTFLNYGYTF. The CDR3 DNA reads TGTGCCAGCAGCCCAGACCCTCAGACATTTTTAAACTATGGCTACACCTTC.

This clonotype was recorded at least ten times. The CDR3 region is CSARDRGNQPQHF. The CDR3 region has the DNA TGCAGTGCTAGAGATCGGGGCAATCAGCCCCAGCATTTT. V and J are TRBV20-1 and TRBJ1-5, with D uncertain. Germline CDR1 and CDR2: DFQATT and SNEGSKA (reference sequence). V was clipped by 0 bases and J by 2 bases, with 5 bases between them. This CDR3 is 13 amino acids long.

This clonotype was seen a few times. The rearrangement joins TRBV20-1 to TRBJ1-1, with 9 bases identical to TRBD1. The germline V gene has CDR1 DFQATT and CDR2 SNEGSKA (reference sequence). This CDR3 comprises 13 residues. The trim removed 2 bases at V and 5 bases at J, leaving 3 bases unmatched. The CDR3 bases are TGCAGTGCTAGAAGGACAGGGGATACTGAAGCTTTCTTT. Protein: CSARRTGDTEAFF.

In this sample, this clonotype turned up many times. The J gene is TRBJ1-6, the V gene TRBV20-1; a possible D gene is TRBD1 (6 bases). This CDR3 has 15 residues. Germline-derived CDR1 and CDR2 are DFQATT and SNEGSKA (reference sequence). Trimming left V 3 bases short and J 10 bases short, with 19 bases between. The CDR3 coding sequence is TGCAGTGCTAGGAGGGGGGGCGTAGGAGGGTCACCCCTCCACTTT. The encoded protein is CSARRGGVGGSPLHF.

The CDR3 coding sequence is TGCAGTGCAAACCCCGGGACTCAAAGCACAGATACGCAGTATTTT. It is translated as CSANPGTQSTDTQYF. The chain carries TRBV20-1 and TRBJ2-3; a possible D gene is TRBD2 (6 bases). This CDR3 region has 15 residues. Germline lookup yields CDR1 DFQATT and CDR2 SNEGSKA (reference sequence). Between the trimmed V and J ends, which lost 6 bases and 0 bases, there was a span of 16 bases.

The table lists this clonotype with a few counts. The genes are TRBV5-1 and TRBJ2-3, with TRBD2 matching 8 bases. The CDR3 consists of 16 residues. Germline CDR1 is SGHRS and CDR2 is YFSETQ. The V gene end was trimmed by 2 bases and the J gene end by 1 base; junction bases not matched to a gene: 6. This CDR3 reads CASSFWPAGGTDTQYF. The CDR3 DNA sequence: TGCGCCAGCAGCTTCTGGCCAGCGGGGGGCACAGATACGCAGTATTTT. The full variable domain, completed using reference TRBV5-1 and TRBJ2-3, is KAGVTQTPRYLIKTRGQQVTLSCSPISGHRSVSWYQQTPGQGLQFLFEYFSETQRNKGNFPGRFSGRQFSNSRSEMNVSTLELGDSALYLCASSFWPAGGTDTQYFGPGTRLTVL.

The genes are TRBV5-1 and TRBJ2-7; 7 bases agree with TRBD1. Per germline, CDR1 SGHRS and CDR2 YFSETQ. V lost 4 bases to trimming and J lost 4 bases; unmatched junction nucleotides: 8. The CDR3 has 14 residues. This chain's CDR3 is CASSPGTVFYEQYF. The DNA of the CDR3 is TGCGCCAGCAGCCCCGGGACAGTTTTTTACGAGCAGTACTTC. Filled out from reference TRBV5-1 and TRBJ2-7, the complete variable domain reads KAGVTQTPRYLIKTRGQQVTLSCSPISGHRSVSWYQQTPGQGLQFLFEYFSETQRNKGNFPGRFSGRQFSNSRSEMNVSTLELGDSALYLCASSPGTVFYEQYFGPGTRLTVT.

This clonotype was detected many times. The V call is TRBV29-1, the J call TRBJ2-3; D could derive from TRBD1 or TRBD2 (6 bases each). V lost 5 bases and J lost 4, with 22 bases in between. Germline CDR1 reads SQVTM; CDR2 reads ANQGSEA. This CDR3 spans 16 amino acids. This CDR3 reads CSVWGQQGGIPDTQYF. For the CDR3, the DNA is TGCAGCGTTTGGGGTCAACAGGGAGGTATCCCAGATACGCAGTATTTT.

This clonotype was counted a few times. The rearrangement uses TRBV7-9 and TRBJ2-7; 7 bases are a match to TRBD2. This CDR3 spans 14 amino acids. Looked up from germline, CDR1 is SEHNR and CDR2 is FQNEAQ (reference sequence). The junction had 8 bases not matched to a gene; V was cut back by 3 bases and J by 6 bases. DNA of the CDR3: TGTGCCAGCAGCTTCTACATTGGGGGGGGCGAGCAGTACTTC. Translated: CASSFYIGGGEQYF.